Reported below is one T cell receptor beta chain. The CDR3 is 13 amino acids. The V gene's germline CDR1 is LGHNT and CDR2 FRNRAP. V was clipped by 3 bases and J by 10 bases, with 13 bases between them. The data belong to a study of T cell responses to AZD1222 COVID-19 vaccine. Study in general: Doses given second, at about 4 or about 12 weeks, were pooled.

Measured with immunoSEQ multiplex PCR; TCRdb has only the in-frame clones, and not every one. The repertoire holds more than 95,000 clones, with roughly 90% as singletons. The clonotype originates from an adult in good health. The chain has TRBV12-5 and TRBJ1-5; D gene unclear. The sequencing used peripheral blood, collected on day 0 of AZD1222 vaccination. The DNA for the CDR3 is TGTGCTAGTGGTTTCAAGCCTGACACACCCCAGCATTTT. Amino acids: CASGFKPDTPQHF. Complete variable domain (other parts from reference TRBV12-5 and TRBJ1-5): DARVTQTPRHKVTEMGQEVTMRCQPILGHNTVFWYRQTMMQGLELLAYFRNRAPLDDSGMPKDRFSAEMPDATLATLKIQPSEPRDSAVYFCASGFKPDTPQHFGDGTRLSIL.